This is a list of T cell receptor beta chains from one sample in a study of T-cell memory formation after mild COVID-19. Via MiXCR, TCRdb re-called the 5' RACE reads, giving one row per CDR3 protein. The profile shows around 370,000 distinct CDR3 sequences, approximately 21% of them singletons. Sequenced: PBMCs or a T cell subset sorted from them (not recorded which). All receptors derive from an adult woman who had mild COVID-19 (a few samples of this study predate the infection). Cell type and time point are not known. Both conserved end residues are part of each CDR3. Each record gives: D gene, clone size, V gene, J gene, CDR3 DNA, CDR3 protein. The D gene is left open where the match is weak. Clone size is stated in some rows and not others, as once, few, many or a class when expanded.

D gene: .
clone size: .
V gene: TRBV6-2/TRBV6-3
J gene: TRBJ2-7
CDR3 DNA: TGTGCCAGCAGTTTTGGTTGGACAGACTCCTACGAGCAGTACTTC
CDR3 protein: CASSFGWTDSYEQYF

D gene: .
clone size: once
V gene: TRBV12-3/TRBV12-4
J gene: TRBJ2-6
CDR3 DNA: TGTGCCAGCAGTTTAACCCAGGCTGGACCTTCATTCCTGACTTTC
CDR3 protein: CASSLTQAGPSFLTF

D gene: .
clone size: .
V gene: TRBV12-3/TRBV12-4
J gene: TRBJ1-1
CDR3 DNA: TGTGCCAGCAGTTTGGAGAGGAGGACTGAAGCTTTCTTT
CDR3 protein: CASSLERRTEAFF

D gene: .
clone size: few
V gene: TRBV5-1
J gene: TRBJ2-1
CDR3 DNA: TGCGCCAGCAGCGGGGGGGCAGGTTACAATGAGCAGTTCTTC
CDR3 protein: CASSGGAGYNEQFF

D gene: .
clone size: .
V gene: TRBV19
J gene: TRBJ1-2
CDR3 DNA: TGTGCCAGCCTCAAAACAGGGCGTCTCGGCTACACCTTC
CDR3 protein: CASLKTGRLGYTF

D gene: .
clone size: few
V gene: TRBV20-1
J gene: TRBJ2-5
CDR3 DNA: TGCAGTGCAGTGGAAGAGACCCAGTACTTC
CDR3 protein: CSAVEETQYF

D gene: .
clone size: .
V gene: TRBV24-1
J gene: TRBJ2-1
CDR3 DNA: TGTGCCACCAGTGATTTGGGGGGACCCTACTCCTACAATGAGCAGTTCTTC
CDR3 protein: CATSDLGGPYSYNEQFF

D gene: .
clone size: few
V gene: TRBV28
J gene: TRBJ2-7
CDR3 DNA: TGTGCCAGCAGACCCCCCACAGCCTACGAGCAGTACTTC
CDR3 protein: CASRPPTAYEQYF

D gene: TRBD2
clone size: .
V gene: TRBV6-5
J gene: TRBJ2-7
CDR3 DNA: TGTGCCACGCAACCGGGACTAGCGGGAGGTCGGTTCTACGAGCAGTACTTC
CDR3 protein: CATQPGLAGGRFYEQYF

D gene: TRBD1
clone size: .
V gene: TRBV2
J gene: TRBJ2-1
CDR3 DNA: TGTGCCAGCAGGAGACAGGGGACCAATCTTGAGCAGTTCTTC
CDR3 protein: CASRRQGTNLEQFF

D gene: TRBD1
clone size: .
V gene: TRBV6-5
J gene: TRBJ2-7
CDR3 DNA: TGTGCCAGCAGTCAGGACAGGGGGCCGAACGAGCAGTACTTC
CDR3 protein: CASSQDRGPNEQYF

D gene: .
clone size: .
V gene: TRBV3-1
J gene: TRBJ2-5
CDR3 DNA: TGTGCCACTCAGGGAGCGGGTAAAAAGACCCAGTACTTC
CDR3 protein: CATQGAGKKTQYF

D gene: TRBD1
clone size: .
V gene: TRBV6-1
J gene: TRBJ1-5
CDR3 DNA: TGTGCCAGCAGGACCACAGGGGACGGCAATCAGCCCCAGCATTTT
CDR3 protein: CASRTTGDGNQPQHF

D gene: TRBD2
clone size: .
V gene: TRBV7-2
J gene: TRBJ2-3
CDR3 DNA: TGTGCCAGCAGCTTCCTATCCCGGGGACTAGTCGGAGATACGCAGTATTTT
CDR3 protein: CASSFLSRGLVGDTQYF

D gene: .
clone size: .
V gene: TRBV7-2
J gene: TRBJ2-1
CDR3 DNA: TGTGCCAGCAGCTTGAGCCTGGAGAGGGCCAACTACAATGAGCAGTTCTTC
CDR3 protein: CASSLSLERANYNEQFF

D gene: .
clone size: many
V gene: TRBV7-9
J gene: TRBJ1-1
CDR3 DNA: TGTGCCAGCAGCTATCTCAATTCTGACACTGAAGCTTTCTTT
CDR3 protein: CASSYLNSDTEAFF

D gene: .
clone size: .
V gene: TRBV15
J gene: TRBJ2-7
CDR3 DNA: TGTGCCACCAGCAGAGAGGCTAGTCGGTACGAGCAGTACTTC
CDR3 protein: CATSREASRYEQYF

D gene: .
clone size: .
V gene: TRBV18
J gene: TRBJ1-1
CDR3 DNA: TGTGCCAGCTCAGGACCGAACACTGAAGCTTTCTTT
CDR3 protein: CASSGPNTEAFF

D gene: .
clone size: .
V gene: TRBV14
J gene: TRBJ2-3
CDR3 DNA: TGTGCCAGCAGCCAAGATTGGGGACTCACCTCGGCAGATACGCAGTATTTT
CDR3 protein: CASSQDWGLTSADTQYF

D gene: .
clone size: .
V gene: TRBV30
J gene: TRBJ1-2
CDR3 DNA: TGTGCCTGGAGTCTCCGAGGGGGAAACTATGGCTACACCTTC
CDR3 protein: CAWSLRGGNYGYTF

D gene: .
clone size: .
V gene: TRBV29-1
J gene: TRBJ2-7
CDR3 DNA: TGCAGCGTTGAAGATCTCCCGCGAACCGGGACAAGATCCTACGAGCAGTACTTC
CDR3 protein: CSVEDLPRTGTRSYEQYF

D gene: TRBD2
clone size: .
V gene: TRBV2
J gene: TRBJ2-7
CDR3 DNA: TGTGCCAGCAGTGAGACTAGCGGGAGTCCCCCCTACGAGCAGTACTTC
CDR3 protein: CASSETSGSPPYEQYF

D gene: TRBD1
clone size: many
V gene: TRBV4-1
J gene: TRBJ2-1
CDR3 DNA: TGCGCCAGCAGCCAAGGGCCAGGGGGTTTCAATGAGCAGTTCTTC
CDR3 protein: CASSQGPGGFNEQFF

D gene: .
clone size: few
V gene: TRBV5-5
J gene: TRBJ1-5
CDR3 DNA: TGTGCCAGCAGCCATGAGGATTTTCAGCCCCAGCATTTT
CDR3 protein: CASSHEDFQPQHF

D gene: TRBD1
clone size: .
V gene: TRBV7-8
J gene: TRBJ2-2
CDR3 DNA: TGTGCCAGCAGCTTAAGTTTTTCGACAGGGATAAAGGGGGAGCTGTTTTTT
CDR3 protein: CASSLSFSTGIKGELFF

D gene: .
clone size: .
V gene: TRBV7-9
J gene: TRBJ2-2
CDR3 DNA: TGTGCCAGCAGCTTGGGGAGGTTCACGGACTCGAACACCGGGGAGCTGTTTTTT
CDR3 protein: CASSLGRFTDSNTGELFF

D gene: TRBD1
clone size: few
V gene: TRBV28
J gene: TRBJ2-7
CDR3 DNA: TGTGCCAGCAGTTTACCATACCGGGACAGCTACGAGCAGTACTTC
CDR3 protein: CASSLPYRDSYEQYF

D gene: .
clone size: .
V gene: TRBV20-1
J gene: TRBJ1-2
CDR3 DNA: TGCAGTGCTAGAGATCTCTATCGGGCCCACCGGGGCTATGGCTACACCTTC
CDR3 protein: CSARDLYRAHRGYGYTF

D gene: .
clone size: .
V gene: TRBV24-1
J gene: TRBJ2-1
CDR3 DNA: TGTGCCACCAGTGATTTGGGTAATGAGCAGTTCTTC
CDR3 protein: CATSDLGNEQFF

D gene: TRBD2
clone size: many
V gene: TRBV7-7
J gene: TRBJ2-5
CDR3 DNA: TGTGCTAGCAGCGGGTCTTGGGGGGGTCAAGAGACCCAGTACTTC
CDR3 protein: CASSGSWGGQETQYF

D gene: .
clone size: .
V gene: TRBV11-2
J gene: TRBJ1-1
CDR3 DNA: TGTGCCAGCAGCTTAGGGGGATCGCGGATTGAAGCTTTCTTT
CDR3 protein: CASSLGGSRIEAFF

D gene: .
clone size: many
V gene: TRBV9
J gene: TRBJ1-5
CDR3 DNA: TGTGCCAGCAGCGTCGAACCAACAGGGAATCAGCCCCAGCATTTT
CDR3 protein: CASSVEPTGNQPQHF

D gene: .
clone size: .
V gene: TRBV9
J gene: TRBJ2-3
CDR3 DNA: TGTGCCAGCAGCGTAGAAGGGGGTGATACGCAGTATTTT
CDR3 protein: CASSVEGGDTQYF

D gene: TRBD1
clone size: .
V gene: TRBV15
J gene: TRBJ2-5
CDR3 DNA: TGTGCCACCAGCAGAGATGGGACAGGGGCTGGGGAGACCCAGTACTTC
CDR3 protein: CATSRDGTGAGETQYF

D gene: .
clone size: .
V gene: TRBV20-1
J gene: TRBJ1-1
CDR3 DNA: TGCAGTGCTAGAGATTTCGGGCGGGCGAACACTGAAGCTTTCTTT
CDR3 protein: CSARDFGRANTEAFF

D gene: TRBD2
clone size: few
V gene: TRBV20-1
J gene: TRBJ2-7
CDR3 DNA: TGCAGTGCCCTAGGGGCCCCTAGCGGTCTCGAGCAGTACTTC
CDR3 protein: CSALGAPSGLEQYF

D gene: .
clone size: once
V gene: TRBV24-1
J gene: TRBJ1-1
CDR3 DNA: TGTGCCATTCAAAACAGGGACACTGAAGCTTTCTTT
CDR3 protein: CAIQNRDTEAFF

D gene: TRBD2
clone size: few
V gene: TRBV7-2
J gene: TRBJ2-3
CDR3 DNA: TGTGCCAGCAGCCCACCGGGACTACATAGGACAGATACGCAGTATTTT
CDR3 protein: CASSPPGLHRTDTQYF

D gene: .
clone size: .
V gene: TRBV6-2/TRBV6-3
J gene: TRBJ2-5
CDR3 DNA: TGTGCCAGCAGTAACCTCGGGCGAGGAGAGACCCAGTACTTC
CDR3 protein: CASSNLGRGETQYF

D gene: TRBD1
clone size: many
V gene: TRBV29-1
J gene: TRBJ2-7
CDR3 DNA: TGCAGCGCTGGACGGCAGGGACAGGGGGCCTACGAGCAGTACTTC
CDR3 protein: CSAGRQGQGAYEQYF

D gene: .
clone size: .
V gene: TRBV12-3/TRBV12-4
J gene: TRBJ1-4
CDR3 DNA: TGTGCCAGCAGTTTCGCGGAGGGAGGAAAACTGTTTTTT
CDR3 protein: CASSFAEGGKLFF

D gene: TRBD1
clone size: .
V gene: TRBV5-6
J gene: TRBJ1-2
CDR3 DNA: TGTGCCAGCAGCTTACAACAGGGGGTCTATGGCTACACCTTC
CDR3 protein: CASSLQQGVYGYTF